Below are 9 T cell receptor beta chains sequenced from a single sample in a study of blood T cells in healthy people across ages. A sample-barcoded 5' primer and a J-beta primer mix were used in a second PCR of about 7 to 12 cycles. TCRdb reprocessed the 5' RACE reads via MiXCR and lists one record per CDR3 protein. Of fewer than 950,000 distinct CDR3 sequences listed, 40% to 65% are singletons. Material for sequencing was blood. These receptors were collected from a man aged 80 or over in good health.

The chain recombines TRBV5-6 with TRBJ2-1, with D possibly matching TRBD1 (6 bases). The CDR3 sequence is 16 residues long. V was trimmed by 3 bases and J by 5 bases, leaving 18 bases between them. From germline, CDR1 is SGHDT and CDR2 YYEEEE. The CDR3 reads CASSSPGPQGNNEQFF. DNA of the CDR3: TGTGCCAGCAGCTCACCGGGCCCCCAGGGGAACAATGAGCAGTTCTTC.

V gene TRBV29-1 combines with J gene TRBJ2-1; D call uncertain. V lost 3 bases and J lost 4, with 13 bases in between. The CDR3 covers 14 residues. From germline, CDR1 is SQVTM and CDR2 ANQGSEA. CDR3 nucleotide sequence: TGCAGCGTTGACGGCGAGACTCGTTACAATGAGCAGTTCTTC. Its translation: CSVDGETRYNEQFF.

Comment on this clonotype: A much larger clone lies one base from this, so it may be a read error. This rearrangement joins TRBV7-2 to TRBJ2-1; D perhaps matches TRBD2 (5 bases). The J call may be wrong; the DNA end is better matched by TRBJ2-7. The CDR3 is made up of 15 amino acids. CDR1 is SGHTA and CDR2 is FQGNSA in the germline V gene. The CDR3 DNA reads TGTGCCAGCAGCCCAAGGAGCGGATCCTACAATGAGCAGTACTTC. It encodes CASSPRSGSYNEQYF.

Worth noting for this clonotype: This may arise from a read error, as a much more abundant clone is one base away. The chain joins TRBV12-3 or TRBV12-4 to TRBJ2-1, with TRBD2 identical over 10 bases. The J call may be mistaken, given a closer DNA end match to TRBJ2-7. CDR3 size: 16 residues. The CDR3 spells CASIRTGLAPNNEQYF. CDR3 in DNA: TGTGCCAGCATCCGAACGGGACTAGCGCCCAACAATGAGCAGTACTTC.

This chain connects TRBV7-3 to TRBJ2-3; the D is unclear. The CDR3 consists of 13 residues. Germline V gives CDR1 SGHTA, CDR2 FQGTGA. Trimming shortened V by 5 bases and J by 8 bases, and 14 bases separated the two germline ends. Written as DNA, the CDR3 is TGTGCCAGCAGCCCCCCCGCCCGAAGTACGCAGTATTTT. Its translation: CASSPPARSTQYF.

As concerns this clonotype: This clone may be a read error of a much larger clone one base away. The chain links TRBV20-1 to TRBJ1-4; D is perhaps TRBD1 (5 bases). Germline V gene lookup returns CDR1 DFQATT and CDR2 SNEGSKA (reference sequence). V was cut by 3 bases and J by 8 bases, with 19 bases left in between. The CDR3 has 15 residues. CDR3 DNA sequence: TGCAGTGCTAGTAACCCCGGGACGGGTAAGGAAAAACTGTTTTTT. Translation: CSASNPGTGKEKLFF.

The CDR3 DNA reads TGTGCCAGCAGCCCGGGGTACCTACACACAGATACGCAGTATTTT. Protein: CASSPGYLHTDTQYF. V is TRBV25-1 and J is TRBJ2-3; weak D call: TRBD2 (5 bases). Germline-derived CDR1 and CDR2 are MGHDK and SYGVNS. V was pared by 6 bases and J by 2 bases, with 15 bases between. The length of the CDR3 is 15 residues.

This chain links TRBV25-1 with TRBJ1-3, with 7 bases matching TRBD1. Germline assignment: CDR1 MGHDK and CDR2 SYGVNS. The CDR3 totals 14 residues. With 4 bases clipped from V and 2 bases from J, the junction kept 2 bases outside the gene matches. The CDR3 sequence is CASSGTGAGNTIYF. The CDR3 DNA follows: TGTGCCAGCAGTGGAACAGGGGCTGGAAACACCATATATTTT.

This chain uses TRBV29-1 with TRBJ1-2; D is uncertain. Germline values: CDR1 SQVTM, CDR2 ANQGSEA. V lost 7 bases to trimming and J lost 3 bases, with 9 bases between them. The length of the CDR3 is 11 residues. The CDR3 is CSGDQDYGYTF. DNA of the CDR3: TGCAGCGGTGACCAGGACTATGGCTACACCTTC.